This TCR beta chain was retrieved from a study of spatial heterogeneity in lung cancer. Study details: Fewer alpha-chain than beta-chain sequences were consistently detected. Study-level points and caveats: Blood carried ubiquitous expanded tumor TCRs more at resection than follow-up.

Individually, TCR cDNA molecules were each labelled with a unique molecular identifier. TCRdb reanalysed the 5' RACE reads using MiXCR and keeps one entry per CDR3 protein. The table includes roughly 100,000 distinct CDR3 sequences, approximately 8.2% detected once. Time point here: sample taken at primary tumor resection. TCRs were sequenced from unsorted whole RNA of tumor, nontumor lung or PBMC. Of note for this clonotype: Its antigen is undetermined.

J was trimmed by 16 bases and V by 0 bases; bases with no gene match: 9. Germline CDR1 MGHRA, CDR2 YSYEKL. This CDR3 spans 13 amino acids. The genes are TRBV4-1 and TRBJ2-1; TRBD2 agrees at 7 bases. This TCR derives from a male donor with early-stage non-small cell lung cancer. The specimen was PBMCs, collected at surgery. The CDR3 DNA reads TGCGCCAGCAGCCAAGATCAGAGGACTAGACGATTCTTC. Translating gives CASSQDQRTRRFF.